This is a list of T cell receptor beta chains from one sample in a study of vaccination and CD4 T cells after COVID-19. TCRdb processed the PCR reads anew with MiXCR; each CDR3 protein has one entry. The table has 13,000 or so distinct CDR3 sequences, roughly 61% seen once; the top ten hold roughly 12%. The antigens of these receptors remain unknown. Sequencing was carried out using CD4+ T cells from blood, cultured in vitro. The receptors stem from a human donor who had recovered from COVID-19. The CDR3 runs from the conserved cysteine through the conserved F or W. Clone sizes are given selectively: once, few, many, or a class where the clone is expanded.

TRBV20-1	once	TRBJ1-2	CSARTIYGYTF
TRBV29-1	few	TRBJ2-2	CSVGGDSRNTGELFF
TRBV20-1	.	TRBJ2-1	CSARDSQNHEQFF
TRBV7-9	once	TRBJ1-5	CASSLGASNQPQHF
TRBV7-9	.	TRBJ1-2	CASSLGGSNYGYTF
TRBV7-2	.	TRBJ2-7	CASSSGGGSYEQYF
TRBV20-1	.	TRBJ2-7	CSAGLAGGDEQYF
TRBV6-1	.	TRBJ2-2	CASHRWQGGTGELFF
TRBV10-3	.	TRBJ2-7	CAISDSVILSSYEQYF
TRBV3-1	.	TRBJ2-5	CASSQNPWDRETQYF
TRBV27	once	TRBJ1-2	CASSFRLGYGYTF
TRBV20-1	.	TRBJ1-3	CSVPTGSGNTIYF